The 29 T cell receptor beta chains in this list originate from one sample, sequenced in a study of T cells in Graves' hyperthyroidism and ophthalmopathy. RNA transcripts yielded amplified TCR beta CDR3 regions. The primer set for the first-round RT-PCR of the TCR CDR3 was HTBI. TCRdb ran MiXCR on the multiplex PCR reads and lists one entry per CDR3 protein. The table records 93,000 or so distinct CDR3 sequences, 45% to 50% of them present only once. Sequencing used blood. These receptors originate from a man aged 35 to 55 with Graves' hyperthyroidism.

The table lists this clonotype with many counts. This chain links TRBV9 with TRBJ2-1; TRBD2 matches 9 bases. The V gene's germline CDR1 is SGDLS and CDR2 YYNGEE. The CDR3 length is 16 residues. V was pared by 6 bases and J by 4 bases, with 11 bases of the junction left unmatched. The CDR3 reads CASTRGGSGGYNEQFF. The DNA for the CDR3 is TGTGCCAGCACCCGGGGGGGTAGCGGGGGTTACAATGAGCAGTTCTTC.

The sample holds many counts of this clonotype. The chain combines TRBV6-5 with TRBJ2-2; TRBD2 matches 7 bases. The CDR3 consists of 14 residues. Germline assignment: CDR1 MNHEY and CDR2 SVGAGI. J was trimmed by 4 bases and V by 6 bases; bases with no gene match: 5. The DNA of the CDR3 is TGTGCCAGCAGCCGGGACTACGGCACCGGGGAGCTGTTTTTT. The encoded protein is CASSRDYGTGELFF.

The chain recombines TRBV2 with TRBJ2-2, with 7 bases fitting TRBD1. CDR3 length: 17 residues. Per the germline V gene, CDR1 is SNHLY and CDR2 is FYNNEI. Trimming took 6 bases from V and 2 from J; bases not matched to a gene: 12. The CDR3 sequence is CASSQDRTSGNTGELFF. The DNA of the CDR3 is TGTGCCAGCAGCCAGGACAGGACCTCTGGAAACACCGGGGAGCTGTTTTTT.

As regards this clonotype: Because it lacks the conserved phenylalanine or tryptophan at the end, this CDR3 is likely a read error. This chain connects TRBV15 to TRBJ2-7, with 8 nucleotides matching TRBD1. Germline trimming cut 3 bases from V and 6 bases from J; bases unmatched to any gene: 10. Per germline, CDR1 LNHNV and CDR2 YYDKDF (reference sequence). The CDR3 is 15 amino acids. The CDR3 DNA follows: TGTGCCACCAGCAGGGCAGACAGGGGTCTTGCCGAGCAGTACTCC. Amino acids: CATSRADRGLAEQYS.

Ten or more counts support this clonotype. The V call is TRBV4-1, the J call TRBJ2-3, with TRBD1 matching 7 bases. This CDR3 contains 16 residues. Per the germline V gene, CDR1 is MGHRA and CDR2 is YSYEKL. V was pared by 0 bases and J by 4 bases, with 7 bases of the junction left unmatched. CDR3 sequence (DNA): TGCGCCAGCAGCCAAGATGACAGGGTGAGGGCAGATACGCAGTATTTT. Encoded protein: CASSQDDRVRADTQYF.

CDR3 amino acids: CASSFGRGRVGEQYF. DNA of the CDR3: TGCGCCAGCAGCTTCGGCAGGGGGAGAGTCGGGGAGCAGTACTTC. V usage is TRBV5-1 and J usage is TRBJ2-7; TRBD1 matches at 7 bases. The CDR3 is made up of 15 amino acids. Per germline, CDR1 SGHRS and CDR2 YFSETQ. V gave up 2 bases and J gave up 7 bases; unmatched junction bases: 12.

In the case of this clonotype: It may be a read error: a sequence one base away is much more abundant. The gene calls are TRBV6-2 or TRBV6-3 and TRBJ2-7; 7 positions agree with TRBD1. CDR3 length: 14 residues. The trim removed 6 bases at V and 7 bases at J, leaving 12 bases unmatched. Germline V gene data show CDR1 as MNHEY and CDR2 as SVGEGT. This CDR3 is CASSPGTAWEEQYF. The DNA of the CDR3 is TGTGCCAGCAGCCCCGGGACAGCCTGGGAGGAGCAGTACTTC.

Comments on this clonotype: A much larger clone lies a single base off, so this may be a read error. The chain is built from TRBV20-1 and TRBJ2-5, with 7 bases lining up with TRBD1. V lost 4 bases, J lost 5 bases, and 10 bases stayed unmatched. Per germline, CDR1 DFQATT and CDR2 SNEGSKA (reference sequence). CDR3 size: 14 residues. CDR3 bases: TGCAGTGCTATGCAACAGGGGCTCCTGGAGACCCAGTACTTC. Translation: CSAMQQGLLETQYF.

This clonotype was counted at least ten times. The chain recombines TRBV20-1 with TRBJ2-3; possibly TRBD2 for D (7 bases). Trimming removed 6 bases at V and 6 bases at J, with 13 bases between. Germline values: CDR1 DFQATT, CDR2 SNEGSKA (reference sequence). The CDR3 spans 12 residues. The chain's CDR3 is CSALQGGDTQYF. As DNA, the CDR3 is TGCAGTGCCCTACAGGGAGGGGATACGCAGTATTTT.

This clonotype was observed many times. This rearrangement joins TRBV20-1 to TRBJ2-1; D unclear. In germline, CDR1 is DFQATT, CDR2 SNEGSKA (reference sequence). Trimming took 4 bases from V and 7 from J, leaving 8 bases between them. The CDR3 length is 11 residues. The CDR3: CSAIDWNEQFF. The CDR3 DNA is TGCAGTGCTATCGATTGGAATGAGCAGTTCTTC.

In this sample, this clonotype turned up many times. The V call is TRBV6-1, the J call TRBJ1-1; TRBD1 matches at 10 bases. The CDR3 has 14 amino acids. Germline V gene data show CDR1 as MNHNS and CDR2 as SASEGT. The V segment lost 6 bases and the J segment 5 bases; nucleotides outside the gene matches: 6. This chain's CDR3 is CASSQDRGRTEAFF. The CDR3 DNA follows: TGTGCCAGCAGCCAAGACAGGGGGCGTACTGAAGCTTTCTTT.

This clonotype was seen only a few times. V is TRBV3-1 and J is TRBJ1-1; D is possibly TRBD1 (6 bases). This CDR3 is 14 amino acids long. CDR1 and CDR2 from the germline V gene are LGHDT and YNNKEL (reference sequence). V was pared by 4 bases and J by 3 bases, with 12 bases between. CDR3 in amino acids: CASSPYGQHTEAFF. As DNA, the CDR3 is TGTGCCAGCAGCCCCTACGGACAGCACACTGAAGCTTTCTTT.

Remarks on this clonotype: The conserved closing phenylalanine or tryptophan is absent in this CDR3, likely reflecting a read error. V and J are TRBV24-1 and TRBJ2-3; possible D gene TRBD1, 5 bases. This CDR3 contains 13 residues. The germline gives CDR1 KGHDR, CDR2 SFDVKD. The V and J ends lost 6 bases and 3 bases respectively, with 9 bases between them. The CDR3 is CATSRQSTDTQYL. The CDR3 DNA reads as TGTGCCACCAGTAGACAGAGTACAGATACGCAGTATCTT.

This clonotype was observed a few times. The rearrangement links TRBV2 to TRBJ1-1; D perhaps matches TRBD1 (5 bases). Germline V gives CDR1 SNHLY, CDR2 FYNNEI. The CDR3 length is 13 residues. V dropped 7 bases and J dropped 0 bases, with 9 bases sitting between them. Here the CDR3 reads CASNRGVNTEAFF. Here the CDR3 DNA reads TGTGCCAGCAACCGGGGCGTGAACACTGAAGCTTTCTTT.

This clonotype occurred many times. J is TRBJ2-2 and V is TRBV5-1, with a possible D match to TRBD1 (6 bases). In germline, CDR1 is SGHRS, CDR2 YFSETQ. This CDR3 is built from 15 residues. Trimming shortened V by 4 bases and J by 1 base, and 11 bases separated the two germline ends. CDR3 residues: CASSLTGQNTGELFF. In DNA, the CDR3 is TGCGCCAGCAGCCTGACAGGCCAGAACACCGGGGAGCTGTTTTTT.

V is TRBV15 and J is TRBJ2-5; TRBD2 matches 8 bases. Trimming cost V 3 bases and J 3 bases; bases outside gene matches: 6. Germline lookup yields CDR1 LNHNV and CDR2 YYDKDF (reference sequence). This CDR3 spans 15 amino acids. The CDR3 sequence: CATSRDGLAEETQYF. For the CDR3, the DNA is TGTGCCACCAGCAGGGACGGACTAGCAGAAGAGACCCAGTACTTC.

This chain uses TRBV10-3 with TRBJ2-2; D not resolved. Trimming stripped 2 bases from V and 13 bases from J, with 8 bases between. The CDR3 contains 11 residues. Per germline, CDR1 ENHRY and CDR2 SYGVKD. The CDR3 nucleotides read TGTGCCATCAGTGAGCCGGGCGGGCTGTTTTTT. It encodes CAISEPGGLFF.

This clonotype was counted many times. The chain is built from TRBV7-6 and TRBJ1-1, with 9 bases that match TRBD1. Germline trimming cut 5 bases from V and 5 bases from J; bases unmatched to any gene: 15. The CDR3 has 17 amino acids. The germline V gene has CDR1 SGHVS and CDR2 FNYEAQ. In nucleotides, the CDR3 is TGTGCCAGCAGCCGATCTCTCCGGGACAGGGTTTGGACTGAAGCTTTCTTT. Translation gives CASSRSLRDRVWTEAFF.

This clonotype was seen a single time. J is TRBJ2-1 and V is TRBV7-2, with 7 nucleotides matching TRBD2. Germline V gene data show CDR1 as SGHTA and CDR2 as FQGNSA. The CDR3 is made up of 13 amino acids. Trimming took 8 bases from V and 6 from J; bases not matched to a gene: 7. CDR3 protein: CASVSSGTNEQFF. The CDR3 nucleotides read TGTGCCAGCGTCTCTAGCGGTACCAATGAGCAGTTCTTC.

This rearrangement joins TRBV4-1 to TRBJ1-6, with no clear D. This CDR3 has 13 residues. Trimming stripped 1 base from V and 9 bases from J, with 7 bases between. The germline V gene encodes CDR1 MGHRA and CDR2 YSYEKL. CDR3 DNA sequence: TGCGCCAGCAGCCAAGGTCCCGGTTCACCCCTCCACTTT. Translating gives CASSQGPGSPLHF.

This clonotype has at least ten counts. V usage is TRBV6-5 and J usage is TRBJ2-7, with no clear D. Trimming removed 7 bases from V and 7 bases from J, with 17 bases in between. Germline V CDR1 and CDR2: MNHEY, SVGAGI. The CDR3 length is 13 residues. The CDR3 DNA reads as TGTGCCAGCACCCCCCTCGGGCGAAAAGAGCAGTACTTC. Protein: CASTPLGRKEQYF.

This chain links TRBV3-2 with TRBJ2-6. TRBV3-2 is flagged as a pseudogene. The CDR3 extends over 14 amino acids. This CDR3 reads CASTSSSGANVLTF. CDR3 DNA: TGTGCCAGCACGAGTAGCTCTGGGGCCAACGTCCTGACTTTC.

The chain combines TRBV6-2 or TRBV6-3 with TRBJ1-3, with 8 bases lining up with TRBD1. Losses at the gene ends were 6 bases for V and 4 bases for J; bases not matched to a gene: 11. The CDR3 consists of 16 residues. Germline lookup yields CDR1 MNHEY and CDR2 SVGEGT. The CDR3 here is CASRLLQGAGGNTIYF. The DNA for the CDR3 is TGTGCCAGCAGATTACTCCAGGGGGCAGGCGGAAACACCATATATTTT.

Remarks on this clonotype: The conserved final phenylalanine or tryptophan is absent from the CDR3, which likely points to a read error. The DNA is omitted, as the CDR3 cannot be located on it reliably, and the CDR3 follows TCRdb's listing. V and J are TRBV7-3 and TRBJ2-7; the table's D call, TRBD2, was not checked against the DNA. Germline CDR1 reads SGHTA; CDR2 reads FQGTGA. The CDR3 spans 8 residues, counting both ends. CDR3 loop: CASSRLAG.

The chain combines TRBV7-8 with TRBJ2-1; D call uncertain. The CDR3 contains 9 residues. The V gene lost 5 bases and the J gene lost 7 bases, with 0 bases spanning the gap. The germline V gene has CDR1 SGHVS and CDR2 FQNEAQ. CDR3 sequence (DNA): TGTGCCAGCAGCAATGAGCAGTTCTTC. Translated, it gives CASSNEQFF.

V is TRBV5-4 and J is TRBJ2-1; tentatively, D is TRBD2 (5 bases). Deletions cut 0 bases from V and 1 base from J, with 8 bases between. Germline-derived CDR1 and CDR2 are SGHNT and YYREEE (reference sequence). CDR3 length: 15 residues. DNA of the CDR3: TGTGCCAGCAGCTTGGAAGGGAGATCCTACAATGAGCAGTTCTTC. Protein: CASSLEGRSYNEQFF.

This clonotype has a count of ten or more. The rearrangement joins TRBV4-2 to TRBJ1-1, with no clear D. The CDR3 is made up of 15 amino acids. The V end was cut by 1 base, the J end by 4 bases, with 13 bases between. Germline CDR1 LGHNA, CDR2 YNFKEQ. CDR3 nucleotides: TGTGCCAGCAGCCAAGGACCGGGCGAGGGCACTGAAGCTTTCTTT. This codes for CASSQGPGEGTEAFF.

This clonotype has at least ten counts. J is TRBJ1-2 and V is TRBV7-2, with a tentative D call TRBD1 (5 bases). The CDR3 is made up of 13 amino acids. CDR1 SGHTA and CDR2 FQGNSA come from the germline V gene. Trimming stripped 4 bases from V and 4 bases from J, with 10 bases between. The CDR3, as DNA: TGTGCCAGCAGCTCGGGACGAGGCTATGGCTACACCTTC. This sequence encodes CASSSGRGYGYTF.

This clonotype was seen many times. The V and J genes are TRBV20-1 and TRBJ2-2; 9 bases fit TRBD2. V lost 0 bases and J lost 3; bases outside the gene matches: 8. The CDR3 is made up of 17 amino acids. Germline CDR1 is DFQATT and CDR2 is SNEGSKA (reference sequence). CDR3 in amino acids: CSARDWASGVDTGELFF. In DNA form, the CDR3 reads TGCAGTGCTAGAGATTGGGCTAGCGGGGTCGACACCGGGGAGCTGTTTTTT.